Below, 10 T cell receptor beta chains from the same sample are listed, as sequenced in a study of OX40 agonist ivuxolimab in advanced cancers. Sequenced by immunoSEQ multiplex PCR; TCRdb stores in-frame clones only, minus some. The table has tens of thousands of clones, about four fifths seen once; the top ten hold less than 3.5%. Sequences were derived from CD4+ or CD8+ T cells sorted from blood, sampled in a trial of the OX40 agonist ivuxolimab. The receptors were sampled from an adult with an advanced solid tumor such as melanoma, head and neck, liver or kidney cancer.

V gene TRBV14 combines with J gene TRBJ2-3, with TRBD2 matching over 12 bases. CDR3 length equals 14 residues. The germline gives CDR1 SGHDN, CDR2 FVKESK. The ends lost 6 bases at V and 7 bases at J; junction bases unmatched: 5. CDR3 DNA: TGTGCCAGCAGTCCTAGCGGGGGGGCCCATACGCAGTATTTT. Translation gives CASSPSGGAHTQYF.

V and J are TRBV27 and TRBJ1-3, with D possibly matching TRBD1 (5 bases). Germline V gene sequence: CDR1 MNHEY, CDR2 SMNVEV (reference sequence). This CDR3 is built from 16 residues. V lost 5 bases, J lost 0 bases, and 14 bases lay in between. CDR3 in DNA: TGTGCCAGCAGTGCAAGGGGCAGGAGCTCTGGAAACACCATATATTTT. It specifies CASSARGRSSGNTIYF.

The V call is TRBV5-1, the J call TRBJ2-1; a weak D match, TRBD1 (6 bases). V lost 4 bases to trimming and J lost 5 bases, with 10 bases between them. Germline CDR1 is SGHRS and CDR2 is YFSETQ. The CDR3 spans 13 residues. The CDR3: CASSPGQNNEQFF. The CDR3 DNA is TGCGCCAGCAGCCCAGGACAGAACAATGAGCAGTTCTTC.

About this clone itself: Other DNA sequences in the sample encode the same CDR3. This sequence joins TRBV19 and TRBJ2-3; 9 positions match TRBD1. The CDR3 is made up of 14 amino acids. Looked up from germline, CDR1 is LNHDA and CDR2 is SQIVND (reference sequence). J gave up 5 bases and V 1 base, and 1 base lay outside the gene matches. The CDR3 is CASSIGQGVDTQYF. Written as DNA, the CDR3 is TGTGCCAGTAGTATAGGACAGGGGGTAGATACGCAGTATTTT.

V gene TRBV10-3 combines with J gene TRBJ1-3; maybe TRBD1 (5 bases). This CDR3 contains 15 residues. Germline CDR1 reads ENHRY; CDR2 reads SYGVKD. V was pared by 0 bases and J by 4 bases, with 10 bases between. CDR3 sequence (DNA): TGTGCCATCAGTGAGTCGTGGGGCTCGGGAAACACCATATATTTT. Translated: CAISESWGSGNTIYF.

This clone was seen just once. The rearrangement joins TRBV2 to TRBJ2-7; tentatively, D is TRBD1 (6 bases). The CDR3 contains 12 residues. Germline V gene data show CDR1 as SNHLY and CDR2 as FYNNEI. V was pared by 8 bases and J by 0 bases, with 8 bases between. DNA for the CDR3: TGTGCCAGCCGGACAGCCTCCTACGAGCAGTACTTC. This codes for CASRTASYEQYF.

This clone was observed once. J is TRBJ1-5 and V is TRBV7-9; no clear D gene. The CDR3 is 12 amino acids. The germline CDR1 and CDR2 sequences are SEHNR and FQNEAQ (reference sequence). Between the trimmed V and J ends, which lost 2 bases and 4 bases, there was a span of 3 bases. The CDR3 DNA is TGTGCCAGCAGCTTATGGAATCAGCCCCAGCATTTT. Translation gives CASSLWNQPQHF.

The chain combines TRBV25-1 with TRBJ2-1, with 11 positions matching TRBD2. V lost 0 bases to trimming and J lost 3 bases; unmatched junction nucleotides: 4. The CDR3 is 17 amino acids. Germline V lookup: CDR1 MGHDK, CDR2 SYGVNS. Here the CDR3 DNA reads TGTGCCAGCAGTGAATATAGCGGGGGGGTCTTCTACAATGAGCAGTTCTTC. This sequence encodes CASSEYSGGVFYNEQFF.

V is TRBV6-5 and J is TRBJ2-5; D gene uncertain. The V gene's germline CDR1 is MNHEY and CDR2 SVGAGI. CDR3 length equals 12 residues. The V end was cut by 6 bases, the J end by 6 bases, with 11 bases between. The CDR3 sequence is CASSLTRKTQYF. CDR3 nucleotide sequence: TGTGCCAGCAGCCTTACCCGGAAGACCCAGTACTTC.

This clone is a singleton in its sample. The chain links TRBV7-3 to TRBJ1-6; D unclear. The germline V gene has CDR1 SGHTA and CDR2 FQGTGA. V shed 1 base and J shed 6 bases, with 7 bases lying between them. The CDR3 extends over 14 amino acids. This CDR3 reads CASSLMGINSPLHF. The CDR3 DNA is TGTGCCAGCAGCTTAATGGGAATTAATTCACCCCTCCACTTT.